Following are 16 T cell receptor beta chains from one sample sequenced in a study of blood T cells in healthy people across ages. A second PCR, run for about 6 to 11 cycles, used a sample-barcoded 5' primer plus a J-beta primer mix. One entry per CDR3 protein, called by TCRdb with MiXCR from the 5' RACE reads. The profile shows 760,000 or so distinct CDR3 sequences, 20% to 25% of them singletons. These sequences were also reported in another study, on T cells of mothers and their children.

The sequenced material came from blood. The source of these receptors is a boy between 10 and 17 years old in good health.

This clonotype came up many times. One junction end does not reproduce the germline sequence, and a read error may be involved. CDR3 sequence reads: CASSLGQLNTGELFF. The CDR3 DNA sequence: TGTGCCAGCAGCTTGGGACAGTTAAACACCGGGGAGCTGTTTTTT. The chain uses TRBV5-1 and TRBJ2-2; 7 bases are shared with TRBD1. Germline CDR1 and CDR2: SGHRS and YFSETQ. CDR3 size: 15 residues.

This clonotype occurred a few times. V gene TRBV6-2 or TRBV6-3 combines with J gene TRBJ2-1; TRBD1 or TRBD2 may be the D gene (6 bases each). The CDR3 has 17 amino acids. The germline V and J ends were trimmed by 2 bases and 6 bases, with 20 bases remaining between them. Germline V CDR1 and CDR2: MNHEY, SVGEGT. CDR3 nucleotides: TGTGCCAGCAGTTACGGGGGGCGGGGAAGGTTGAGCAATGAGCAGTTCTTC. Protein product: CASSYGGRGRLSNEQFF.

The sample holds a few counts of this clonotype. This chain joins TRBV7-6 and TRBJ2-7; TRBD2 aligns across 13 bases. CDR3 size: 18 residues. Trimming removed 1 base from V and 3 bases from J; junction bases left unmatched: 9. Germline V gene sequence: CDR1 SGHVS, CDR2 FNYEAQ. CDR3 bases: TGTGCCAGCAGCTTAGAGCCGGGGACTAGCGGGGTACACTACGAGCAGTACTTC. It yields the protein CASSLEPGTSGVHYEQYF.

This clonotype has only a few counts. This sequence joins TRBV18 and TRBJ2-5, with D perhaps TRBD2 (5 bases). Germline V gene data show CDR1 as KGHSH and CDR2 as LQKENI. CDR3 size: 14 residues. Trimming took off 3 bases at V and 2 bases at J, with 10 bases between the two ends. The CDR3 sequence: CASSPREGQETQYF. CDR3 bases: TGTGCCAGCTCACCCAGAGAGGGACAAGAGACCCAGTACTTC.

The chain recombines TRBV18 with TRBJ2-1; the match to TRBD1 covers 7 bases. Losses at the gene ends were 7 bases for V and 2 bases for J; bases not matched to a gene: 5. From germline, CDR1 is KGHSH and CDR2 LQKENI. This CDR3 is built from 14 residues. Written as DNA, the CDR3 is TGTGCCAGCTGCCGACAGGGAACCTACAATGAGCAGTTCTTC. As protein: CASCRQGTYNEQFF.

This clonotype was picked up a small number of times. The junction and the germline gene differ at one end; a read error may be behind it. The chain uses TRBV20-1 and TRBJ2-1; D not certain. The CDR3 spans 13 residues. CDR1 is DFQATT, CDR2 SNEGSKA, per germline (reference sequence). The CDR3 region has the DNA TGCAGTGCTTTCGGACCTTTCTACAGTGAGCAGTTCTTC. This sequence encodes CSAFGPFYSEQFF.

The chain employs TRBV28 and TRBJ1-5; weak D call: TRBD1 (6 bases). In germline, CDR1 is MDHEN, CDR2 SYDVKM. Trimming took 6 bases from V and 2 from J, leaving 11 bases between them. The CDR3 length is 14 residues. The CDR3 loop is CASRRRQGNQPQHF. The CDR3 DNA reads TGTGCCAGCAGGCGTAGACAGGGCAATCAGCCCCAGCATTTT.

This clonotype was seen more than once but under ten times. One end of the junction does not line up with germline, which may come from a read error. This chain links TRBV29-1 with TRBJ1-1; weak D call: TRBD1 (5 bases). CDR3 length equals 15 residues. Germline V gene sequence: CDR1 SQVTM, CDR2 ANQGSEA. The CDR3 DNA reads as TGTAGCGTTGGGCCCCCCCAGGGAGGGACCCCTGAAGCTTTCTTT. The encoded protein is CSVGPPQGGTPEAFF.

This clonotype was detected a few times. The CDR3, as DNA: TGCGCCAGCAGCTTTCGACTAGCGGGGGGCCCTTACAATGAGCAGTTCTTC. Its translation is CASSFRLAGGPYNEQFF. The chain employs TRBV5-1 and TRBJ2-1, with 13 nucleotides matching TRBD2. CDR1 and CDR2 (germline): SGHRS, YFSETQ. The CDR3 loop spans 17 amino acids. The trim removed 2 bases at V and 4 bases at J, leaving 6 bases unmatched. The full variable domain, in which reference TRBV5-1 and TRBJ2-1 provide the parts outside the CDR3, is KAGVTQTPRYLIKTRGQQVTLSCSPISGHRSVSWYQQTPGQGLQFLFEYFSETQRNKGNFPGRFSGRQFSNSRSEMNVSTLELGDSALYLCASSFRLAGGPYNEQFFGPGTRLTVL.

V is TRBV29-1 and J is TRBJ2-2; 7 bases fit TRBD1. Germline V gene data show CDR1 as SQVTM and CDR2 as ANQGSEA. Losses at the gene ends were 8 bases for V and 5 bases for J; bases not matched to a gene: 11. This CDR3 has 14 residues. CDR3: CSCPGTEPTGELFF. CDR3 nucleotides: TGCAGCTGTCCCGGGACAGAGCCAACCGGGGAGCTGTTTTTT.

This clonotype came up a few times. Since a much larger clone is just one base distant, this may be a read error. V is TRBV7-9 and J is TRBJ2-5; D is uncertain. The last part of the DNA fits TRBJ2-7 better; the J call may be wrong. The length of the CDR3 is 12 residues. The germline CDR1 and CDR2 sequences are SEHNR and FQNEAQ (reference sequence). CDR3 DNA: TGTGCCAGCAGCTACGACATCTACGAGCAGTACTTC. Amino acids: CASSYDIYEQYF.

This clonotype was seen only a few times. The chain combines TRBV11-2 with TRBJ2-5; D is perhaps TRBD1 or TRBD2 (5 bases each). The CDR3 has 15 residues. CDR1 is SGHAT, CDR2 FQNNGV, per germline. V was trimmed by 5 bases and J by 4 bases, leaving 17 bases between them. CDR3 nucleotide sequence: TGTGCCAGCAGCCCGCGGACTCCCCAGGGAGAGACCCAGTACTTC. Amino acids: CASSPRTPQGETQYF.

The chain has TRBV27 and TRBJ2-7; a possible D gene is TRBD2 (7 bases). This CDR3 is 12 amino acids long. CDR1 is MNHEY, CDR2 SMNVEV, per germline (reference sequence). The germline V and J ends were trimmed by 7 bases and 7 bases, with 14 bases remaining between them. CDR3 coding DNA: TGTGCCAGCACCGAGGGGGGGGGAGAGCAGTACTTC. Translation: CASTEGGGEQYF.

This clonotype was found a few times. The chain has TRBV10-3 and TRBJ2-1; tentatively, D is TRBD2 (5 bases). The V end was cut by 10 bases, the J end by 10 bases, with 20 bases between. The CDR3 has 13 residues. Germline V gene sequence: CDR1 ENHRY, CDR2 SYGVKD. Written as DNA, the CDR3 is TGTGCCACCAATCGGGGAGAGGTCAACGAGCAGTTCTTC. Translation gives CATNRGEVNEQFF.

The V call is TRBV5-1, the J call TRBJ2-5; no reliable D call. This CDR3 contains 14 residues. Germline V gene lookup returns CDR1 SGHRS and CDR2 YFSETQ. Trimming stripped 4 bases from V and 2 bases from J, with 12 bases between. The CDR3 DNA sequence: TGCGCCAGCAGCCCTATAACAAGACAAGAGACCCAGTACTTC. This codes for CASSPITRQETQYF.

The chain links TRBV10-2 to TRBJ2-3; D tentatively reads TRBD1 or TRBD2 (5 bases each). The V end was cut by 3 bases, the J end by 0 bases, with 16 bases between. From germline, CDR1 is WSHSY and CDR2 SAAADI. The length of the CDR3 is 17 residues. The CDR3 region is CASSESWGWPSTDTQYF. CDR3 in DNA: TGCGCCAGCAGTGAATCTTGGGGGTGGCCTAGCACAGATACGCAGTATTTT.